What follows are 23 T cell receptor beta chains derived from one specimen sequenced in a study of CD8 T cells in Susac syndrome. Random hexamers were used to reverse transcribe an amount of roughly 0.5 to 1 ug RNA. TCRdb itself ran the immunoSEQ multiplex PCR reads through MiXCR, one entry per CDR3 protein. The sample carries about 120,000 distinct CDR3 sequences, around 90% recorded once. Sequencing used CD4+ T cells from PBMCs. These receptors all come from a human donor in good health.

In DNA, the CDR3 is TGTGCCAGCAGTGCCGGACAAACTAGCAATCAGCCCCAGCATTTT. Translation: CASSAGQTSNQPQHF. This rearrangement joins TRBV28 to TRBJ1-5; the D gene is possibly TRBD1 (5 bases). Trimming stripped 5 bases from V and 0 bases from J, with 11 bases between. The CDR3 runs 15 residues. CDR1 MDHEN and CDR2 SYDVKM come from the germline V gene. The entire variable domain, with the rest obtained from reference TRBV28 and TRBJ1-5, is as follows: DVKVTQSSRYLVKRTGEKVFLECVQDMDHENMFWYRQDPGLGLRLIYFSYDVKMKEKGDIPEGYSVSREKKERFSLILESASTNQTSMYLCASSAGQTSNQPQHFGDGTRLSIL.

This clonotype was detected only once. The chain has TRBV4-3 and TRBJ2-3; TRBD1 or TRBD2 may be the D gene (7 bases each). CDR3 size: 16 residues. V lost 0 bases and J lost 7, with 17 bases in between. Germline CDR1 LGHNA, CDR2 YSLEER. CDR3 nucleotides: TGCGCCAGCAGCCAAGATCGCAGGGGGGGCCGGAATACGCAGTATTTT. Translating gives CASSQDRRGGRNTQYF.

The chain recombines TRBV7-3 with TRBJ1-5; the D is unclear. V lost 2 bases to trimming and J lost 5 bases, with 13 bases between them. Germline V CDR1 and CDR2: SGHTA, FQGTGA. The CDR3 has 15 amino acids. DNA of the CDR3: TGTGCCAGCAGCTTACGGAAAGGGCTCGATCAGCCCCAGCATTTT. Its protein is CASSLRKGLDQPQHF.

In its sample, this clonotype was seen a few times. V is TRBV9 and J is TRBJ2-7; 7 nucleotides agree with TRBD2. This CDR3 has 15 amino acids. The V segment lost 4 bases and the J segment 3 bases; nucleotides outside the gene matches: 10. The germline V gene encodes CDR1 SGDLS and CDR2 YYNGEE. The CDR3 sequence is CASSPRLGGGYEQYF. Here the CDR3 DNA reads TGTGCCAGCAGCCCGAGACTGGGGGGGGGCTACGAGCAGTACTTC.

J is TRBJ2-7 and V is TRBV7-2; D not resolved. V lost 1 base, J lost 4 bases, and 14 bases lay in between. The CDR3 has 15 residues. Germline lookup yields CDR1 SGHTA and CDR2 FQGNSA. The CDR3 coding sequence is TGTGCCAGCAGCTTAGGGGTTAGCCCGATTTACGAGCAGTACTTC. The encoded protein is CASSLGVSPIYEQYF.

The V call is TRBV11-1, the J call TRBJ2-5; 9 positions agree with TRBD1. J lost 9 bases, V lost 5 bases, and 13 bases had no gene match. The CDR3 totals 15 residues. The germline gives CDR1 SGHAT, CDR2 FQDESV (reference sequence). CDR3 residues: CASSLPGQGSVSQYF. CDR3 DNA sequence: TGTGCCAGCAGCCTCCCGGGACAGGGTTCGGTATCCCAGTACTTC.

This chain uses TRBV19 with TRBJ2-2, with 8 bases lining up with TRBD1. The CDR3 covers 15 residues. V dropped 7 bases and J dropped 6; count of bases not matched to a gene: 10. CDR1 LNHDA and CDR2 SQIVND come from the germline V gene (reference sequence). For the CDR3, the DNA is TGTGCCAGTACCCCACTCCGGACAGGGTCCGGGGAGCTGTTTTTT. It is translated as CASTPLRTGSGELFF.

The V call is TRBV5-1, the J call TRBJ2-2, with TRBD2 as a possible D gene (6 bases). Germline CDR1 reads SGHRS; CDR2 reads YFSETQ. The CDR3 covers 13 residues. V dropped 4 bases and J dropped 6 bases, with 10 bases sitting between them. CDR3 sequence: CASSLSGAGELFF. The CDR3 nucleotides read TGCGCCAGCAGCCTTTCGGGGGCCGGGGAGCTGTTTTTT.

The count of this clonotype is one. The J gene is TRBJ2-3, the V gene TRBV30, with D perhaps matching TRBD2 (5 bases). This CDR3 spans 13 amino acids. V lost 4 bases and J 4 bases, leaving 12 bases between the germline ends. Germline lookup yields CDR1 GTSNPN and CDR2 SVGIG (reference sequence). The CDR3 DNA is TGTGCCTGGAATCCGGGGTCTGCAGATACGCAGTATTTT. Protein: CAWNPGSADTQYF.

This chain joins TRBV30 and TRBJ2-5; TRBD1 matches at 7 bases. The CDR3 runs 14 residues. With 1 base clipped from V and 2 bases from J, the junction kept 4 bases outside the gene matches. In germline, CDR1 is GTSNPN, CDR2 SVGIG (reference sequence). CDR3 sequence reads: CAWSGGGGQETQYF. As DNA, the CDR3 is TGTGCCTGGAGTGGAGGGGGCGGACAAGAGACCCAGTACTTC.

This clonotype was counted between two and nine times. The gene calls are TRBV11-1 and TRBJ1-1; no reliable D call. The CDR3 is 12 amino acids. V lost 1 base and J lost 5, with 5 bases in between. CDR1 is SGHAT and CDR2 is FQDESV in the germline V gene (reference sequence). DNA of the CDR3: TGTGCCAGCAGCTTAGGCCAGACTGAAGCTTTCTTT. This translates into CASSLGQTEAFF.

This clonotype was detected only once. The V and J genes are TRBV10-3 and TRBJ2-5; 7 bases line up with TRBD1. The CDR3 spans 17 residues. In germline, CDR1 is ENHRY, CDR2 SYGVKD. The ends lost 2 bases at V and 4 bases at J; junction bases unmatched: 13. In DNA form, the CDR3 reads TGTGCCATCAGTGAGCCTTCAGACAGGGTAGGAGGAGAGACCCAGTACTTC. Residues: CAISEPSDRVGGETQYF.

V and J are TRBV6-1 and TRBJ2-7; D is possibly TRBD1 (5 bases). Germline V gene lookup returns CDR1 MNHNS and CDR2 SASEGT. Deletions cut 8 bases from V and 5 bases from J, with 16 bases between. The CDR3 is 13 residues long. CDR3 residues: CASGPGPIDEQYF. The DNA of the CDR3 is TGTGCCAGCGGGCCAGGGCCTATCGACGAGCAGTACTTC.

The rearrangement links TRBV30 to TRBJ2-7; D unresolved. The V gene lost 0 bases and the J gene lost 3 bases, with 6 bases spanning the gap. Germline V gene sequence: CDR1 GTSNPN, CDR2 SVGIG (reference sequence). The CDR3 is 12 residues long. CDR3 residues: CAWSVGGYEQYF. The CDR3 nucleotides read TGTGCCTGGAGTGTCGGCGGCTACGAGCAGTACTTC.

The chain employs TRBV2 and TRBJ2-7, with D perhaps matching TRBD2 (5 bases). This CDR3 region has 15 residues. V was shortened by 5 bases and J by 3 bases, with 17 bases between the two germline ends. Germline V gene lookup returns CDR1 SNHLY and CDR2 FYNNEI. As DNA, the CDR3 is TGTGCCAGCAGTTCCGGGGAAGGGTGGAACTACGAGCAGTACTTC. Translated: CASSSGEGWNYEQYF.

J is TRBJ1-2 and V is TRBV5-6; 10 bases are a match to TRBD1. V was clipped by 8 bases and J by 2 bases; unmatched bases: 18. CDR3 length: 18 residues. Germline V lookup: CDR1 SGHDT, CDR2 YYEEEE. The CDR3 region is CASWRSGQGSGGNYGYTF. The CDR3 nucleotides are TGTGCCAGTTGGAGATCGGGACAGGGGTCAGGAGGGAACTATGGCTACACCTTC.

This chain uses TRBV2 with TRBJ2-7; D gene unclear. The CDR3 contains 11 residues. Trimming removed 9 bases from V and 5 bases from J, with 11 bases in between. CDR1 and CDR2 (germline): SNHLY, FYNNEI. CDR3: CASPAADEQYF. The CDR3 DNA sequence: TGTGCCAGTCCCGCCGCCGACGAGCAGTACTTC.

This clonotype was seen a single time. The J gene is TRBJ2-2, the V gene TRBV14; 12 bases line up with TRBD2. This CDR3 contains 18 residues. The germline V gene has CDR1 SGHDN and CDR2 FVKESK. Trimming cost V 3 bases and J 6 bases; bases outside gene matches: 11. The chain's CDR3 is CASSHYSGLAGRPGELFF. CDR3 nucleotides: TGTGCCAGCAGCCATTACTCCGGACTAGCGGGAAGGCCCGGGGAGCTGTTTTTT.

Here the CDR3 DNA reads TGCGCCAGCAGCTGGGACGGGACGGCTAATTCACCCCTCCACTTT. This codes for CASSWDGTANSPLHF. V is TRBV5-1 and J is TRBJ1-6; perhaps TRBD1 as D (5 bases). CDR1 and CDR2 from the germline V gene are SGHRS and YFSETQ. The CDR3 contains 15 residues. V was shortened by 3 bases and J by 6 bases, with 13 bases between the two germline ends.

This chain uses TRBV25-1 with TRBJ1-5, with 7 positions matching TRBD1. From germline, CDR1 is MGHDK and CDR2 SYGVNS. The CDR3 is 16 residues long. Unmatched junction bases numbered 10, after V lost 3 bases and J lost 5 bases. The CDR3 DNA follows: TGTGCCAGCAGTGACCATAGGGTTACAGGGGATCAGCCCCAGCATTTT. This codes for CASSDHRVTGDQPQHF. Supplemented by reference TRBV25-1 and TRBJ1-5, the full variable domain reads EADIYQTPRYLVIGTGKKITLECSQTMGHDKMYWYQQDPGMELHLIHYSYGVNSTEKGDLSSESTVSRIRTEHFPLTLESARPSHTSQYLCASSDHRVTGDQPQHFGDGTRLSIL.

The chain combines TRBV11-2 with TRBJ2-1; a possible D gene is TRBD1 (6 bases). V was clipped by 2 bases and J by 4 bases, with 27 bases between them. The V gene's germline CDR1 is SGHAT and CDR2 FQNNGV. The CDR3 contains 20 residues. For the CDR3, the DNA is TGTGCCAGCAGCTTACCTACCTTCGGGACAAGGGGATCAAATTACAATGAGCAGTTCTTC. Protein: CASSLPTFGTRGSNYNEQFF.

This chain joins TRBV4-3 and TRBJ2-5; D unresolved. Per the germline V gene, CDR1 is LGHNA and CDR2 is YSLEER. V dropped 4 bases and J dropped 5 bases, with 17 bases sitting between them. The CDR3 runs 15 residues. The CDR3 sequence is CASSPLSEARETQYF. In DNA form, the CDR3 reads TGCGCCAGCAGCCCCCTCTCCGAAGCTCGGGAGACCCAGTACTTC.

The V gene is TRBV27, the J gene TRBJ2-7; D could derive from TRBD1 or TRBD2 (5 bases each). Germline CDR1 is MNHEY and CDR2 is SMNVEV (reference sequence). Trimming cost V 7 bases and J 0 bases, with 10 bases left between them. This CDR3 region has 13 residues. The CDR3 nucleotides read TGTGCCAGCATCGGGACGGCCTCCTACGAGCAGTACTTC. The encoded protein is CASIGTASYEQYF.